Listed below are T cell receptor beta chains from one sample, sequenced in a study of post-analysis software for immune sequencing data. A single record per CDR3 protein comes from TCRdb applying MiXCR to the PCR reads. The repertoire holds 650,000 to 850,000 distinct CDR3 sequences, with roughly half as singletons. Material: blood. These TCRs come from a girl aged 10 to 17 with multiple sclerosis. Both conserved end residues are part of each CDR3. Fields, in order: D gene, V gene, clone size, J gene, CDR3 protein, CDR3 DNA. D genes are given only for firm matches. A row's size may be missing; if present it is once, few, many or a size class.

D gene: -; V gene: TRBV29-1; clone size: -; J gene: TRBJ2-4; CDR3 protein: CSVEVGAGINEQYF; CDR3 DNA: TGCAGCGTTGAGGTCGGGGCAGGGATTAATGAGCAGTACTTC
D gene: TRBD1; V gene: TRBV9; clone size: -; J gene: TRBJ2-6; CDR3 protein: CASSDAGGYSGANVLTF; CDR3 DNA: TGTGCCAGCAGCGACGCAGGGGGTTACTCTGGGGCCAACGTCCTGACTTTC
D gene: TRBD2; V gene: TRBV6-5; clone size: -; J gene: TRBJ2-1; CDR3 protein: CASSYPTSGEYNEQFF; CDR3 DNA: TGTGCCAGCAGTTACCCAACTAGCGGGGAGTACAATGAGCAGTTCTTC
D gene: TRBD2; V gene: TRBV7-8; clone size: -; J gene: TRBJ2-7; CDR3 protein: CASSLREGMTYEQYF; CDR3 DNA: TGTGCCAGCAGCCTCCGGGAGGGAATGACCTACGAGCAGTACTTC
D gene: -; V gene: TRBV6-5; clone size: -; J gene: TRBJ2-1; CDR3 protein: CASSSSGTTYNEQCF; CDR3 DNA: TGTGCCAGCAGTTCGAGCGGCACCACCTACAATGAGCAGTGCTTC
D gene: -; V gene: TRBV7-3; clone size: -; J gene: TRBJ2-6; CDR3 protein: CASSLKPHDTGAGANVLTF; CDR3 DNA: TGTGCCAGCAGCTTAAAGCCCCACGATACGGGAGCTGGGGCCAACGTCCTGACTTTC
D gene: -; V gene: TRBV20-1; clone size: -; J gene: TRBJ2-4; CDR3 protein: CSATGLSKNIQYF; CDR3 DNA: TGCAGTGCTACAGGGTTGTCCAAAAACATTCAGTACTTC
D gene: TRBD1; V gene: TRBV6-6; clone size: -; J gene: TRBJ1-1; CDR3 protein: CASSFGTGTTEAFF; CDR3 DNA: TGTGCCAGCAGTTTCGGGACAGGAACAACTGAAGCTTTCTTT
D gene: -; V gene: TRBV6-5; clone size: -; J gene: TRBJ2-7; CDR3 protein: CASRDIGTPYEQYF; CDR3 DNA: TGTGCCAGCAGGGATATCGGGACCCCCTACGAGCAGTACTTC
D gene: TRBD1; V gene: TRBV29-1; clone size: few; J gene: TRBJ2-7; CDR3 protein: CSVAGQGPYEQYF; CDR3 DNA: TGCAGCGTTGCGGGACAGGGACCCTACGAGCAGTACTTC